The clone carrying this T cell receptor beta chain was observed a few times. Its antigen is as yet unknown. By quantitative 5'-RACE with molecular barcodes, the TCR beta libraries were made. Via MiXCR, TCRdb re-called the 5' RACE reads, giving one row per CDR3 protein. The top ten hold about 1% of the sample, which has some 350,000 distinct CDR3 sequences, roughly 14% seen once. V was shortened by 4 bases and J by 6 bases, with 17 bases between the two germline ends. Germline V gene sequence: CDR1 SGDLS, CDR2 YYNGEE. The CDR3 is made up of 14 amino acids. The entry originates in a study of CD8 T cells in ankylosing spondylitis. General study findings and limits: Disease-associated clones were CD8+ and fairly uncommon in peripheral blood. A TCR beta motif made of fewer than ten highly homologous variants seemed typical of ankylosing spondylitis blood. Earlier work had already found some motif variants in reactive arthritis synovial fluid and blood.

The V call is TRBV9, the J call TRBJ2-7; weak D call: TRBD2 (5 bases). This TCR was sampled from a male donor with ankylosing spondylitis or in good health (not recorded which). Sequencing was carried out using blood, either unsorted or a sorted T cell fraction (not recorded which). CDR3 in amino acids: CASSRDPGEGEQYF. CDR3 DNA: TGTGCCAGCAGCAGGGATCCAGGCGAGGGCGAGCAGTACTTC.